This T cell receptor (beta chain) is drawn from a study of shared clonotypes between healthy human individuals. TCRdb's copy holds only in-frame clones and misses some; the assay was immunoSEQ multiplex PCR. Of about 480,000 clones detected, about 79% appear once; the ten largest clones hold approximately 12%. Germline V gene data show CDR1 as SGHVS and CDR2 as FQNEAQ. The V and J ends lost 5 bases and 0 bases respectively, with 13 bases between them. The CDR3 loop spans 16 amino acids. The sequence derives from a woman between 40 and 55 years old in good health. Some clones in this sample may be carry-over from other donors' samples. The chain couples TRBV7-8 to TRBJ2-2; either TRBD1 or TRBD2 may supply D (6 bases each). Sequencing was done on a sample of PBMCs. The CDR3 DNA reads TGTGCCAGCAGCCAGGCGGAGGGGGCGAACACCGGGGAGCTGTTTTTT. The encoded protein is CASSQAEGANTGELFF.